Listed here are 26 T cell receptor beta chains from one sample, sequenced in a study of T cell repertoires in cytomegalovirus infection. One entry per CDR3 protein, called by TCRdb with MiXCR from the reads. The sample includes some 590,000 distinct CDR3 sequences, almost 40% of them seen just once. For these receptors, no antigen is known. The specimen comprised cultured PBMCs, sampled from culture after CMV antigen stimulation. The receptors stem from a human donor in good health (CMV status not recorded). Some clones in this sample may be carry-over from other donors' samples.

This clonotype was found a few times. The V and J genes are TRBV7-2 and TRBJ2-1, with D unclear. CDR3 length: 15 residues. Germline V gives CDR1 SGHTA, CDR2 FQGNSA. Trimming stripped 7 bases from V and 9 bases from J, with 22 bases between. The CDR3 nucleotides are TGTGCCAGCACTACCCCCCTGGGTGGGGTGAGTGAGCAGTTCTTC. It codes for CASTTPLGGVSEQFF.

The count of this clonotype is one. The chain combines TRBV4-1 with TRBJ2-6; 8 bases are a match to TRBD1. V gave up 3 bases and J gave up 3 bases; unmatched junction bases: 7. CDR3 length: 17 residues. Per germline, CDR1 MGHRA and CDR2 YSYEKL. The CDR3 is CASSHRTGRGGANVLTF. CDR3 DNA sequence: TGCGCCAGCAGCCACCGGACAGGGCGGGGTGGGGCCAACGTCCTGACTTTC.

The chain employs TRBV7-9 and TRBJ2-1; tentative D call: TRBD2 (5 bases). The V end lost 1 base, the J end lost 4 bases, and 11 bases lay between the germline ends. Germline CDR1 SEHNR, CDR2 FQNEAQ (reference sequence). CDR3 size: 15 residues. As DNA, the CDR3 is TGTGCCAGCAGCTTAGTGCGGGTCCGGTACAATGAGCAGTTCTTC. It is translated as CASSLVRVRYNEQFF.

The genes are TRBV19 and TRBJ1-5, with D tentatively TRBD1 (5 bases). CDR1 LNHDA and CDR2 SQIVND come from the germline V gene (reference sequence). The CDR3 runs to 15 residues. V was clipped by 9 bases and J by 3 bases, with 18 bases between them. DNA for the CDR3: TGTGCCAGCAGTGGGACGGCGAGAAACAATCAGCCCCAGCATTTT. Protein product: CASSGTARNNQPQHF.

The V call is TRBV7-2, the J call TRBJ2-2, with 7 bases lining up with TRBD2. With 2 bases clipped from V and 1 base from J, the junction kept 10 bases outside the gene matches. Germline assignment: CDR1 SGHTA and CDR2 FQGNSA. CDR3 size: 18 residues. CDR3 sequence reads: CASSLRRLAGLNTGELFF. CDR3 DNA sequence: TGTGCCAGCAGCTTAAGAAGACTAGCCGGACTGAACACCGGGGAGCTGTTTTTT. Based on the CDR3 plus reference TRBV7-2 and TRBJ2-2, the full variable domain is GAGVSQSPSNKVTEKGKDVELRCDPISGHTALYWYRQSLGQGLEFLIYFQGNSAPDKSGLPSDRFSAERTGGSVSTLTIQRTQQEDSAVYLCASSLRRLAGLNTGELFFGEGSRLTVL.

The chain recombines TRBV4-2 with TRBJ1-4; 10 bases are a match to TRBD1. J lost 8 bases, V lost 3 bases, and 9 bases had no gene match. This CDR3 is built from 16 residues. Germline CDR1 and CDR2: LGHNA and YNFKEQ. As DNA, the CDR3 is TGTGCCAGCAGCCAGGATAGACAGGGGGCTTGGGAAAAACTGTTTTTT. Residues: CASSQDRQGAWEKLFF.

This clonotype was detected only a few times. The chain links TRBV6-6 to TRBJ2-7; 9 bases agree with TRBD1. There are 13 residues in the CDR3. Unmatched junction bases numbered 8, after V lost 8 bases and J lost 6 bases. CDR1 is MNHNY, CDR2 SVGAGI, per germline (reference sequence). CDR3 DNA sequence: TGTGCCAGCCGATGGACAGGGGTGAGCGAGCAGTACTTC. Its protein is CASRWTGVSEQYF.

This clonotype occurred a few times. J is TRBJ2-3 and V is TRBV7-2; D not certain. V was shortened by 5 bases and J by 2 bases, with 11 bases between the two germline ends. Germline assignment: CDR1 SGHTA and CDR2 FQGNSA. The CDR3 has 14 residues. CDR3 nucleotides: TGTGCCAGCAGCCTCGGAACGGCCACAGATACGCAGTATTTT. Translation gives CASSLGTATDTQYF.

The J gene is TRBJ2-3, the V gene TRBV4-1; TRBD1 agrees at 7 bases. Germline CDR1 is MGHRA and CDR2 is YSYEKL. The CDR3 covers 20 residues. V was clipped by 0 bases and J by 0 bases; unmatched bases: 15. The CDR3 DNA sequence: TGCGCCAGCAGCCAAGAAAGAGGGGAAAGGGGGCTACATAGCACAGATACGCAGTATTTT. Protein sequence: CASSQERGERGLHSTDTQYF.

The sample holds a few counts of this clonotype. This rearrangement joins TRBV7-8 to TRBJ2-1; TRBD2 aligns across 9 bases. V was clipped by 2 bases and J by 8 bases; unmatched bases: 10. The length of the CDR3 is 16 residues. CDR1 SGHVS and CDR2 FQNEAQ come from the germline V gene. CDR3 sequence (DNA): TGTGCCAGCAGCTTAAGGCTAGCGGGAAAGTTGCATGAGCAGTTCTTC. Translating it yields CASSLRLAGKLHEQFF. The whole variable domain, remainder taken from reference TRBV7-8 and TRBJ2-1, is GAGVSQSPRYKVAKRGQDVALRCDPISGHVSLFWYQQALGQGPEFLTYFQNEAQLDKSGLPSDRFFAERPEGSVSTLKIQRTQQEDSAVYLCASSLRLAGKLHEQFFGPGTRLTVL.

This clonotype turned up a few times. The gene calls are TRBV7-9 and TRBJ1-6; D may be TRBD1 (5 bases). Germline values: CDR1 SEHNR, CDR2 FQNEAQ (reference sequence). The CDR3 spans 11 residues. V was shortened by 6 bases and J by 14 bases, with 11 bases between the two germline ends. CDR3 sequence (DNA): TGTGCCAGCAGACTCGGGGGGGCCCTCCACTTT. Amino acids: CASRLGGALHF.

This clonotype was seen repeatedly, ten times or more. V is TRBV7-2 and J is TRBJ1-2, with no clear D. The germline V gene encodes CDR1 SGHTA and CDR2 FQGNSA. V was shortened by 0 bases and J by 4 bases, with 9 bases between the two germline ends. The CDR3 extends over 14 amino acids. CDR3 bases: TGTGCCAGCAGCTTAGCGGCCACGGGCTATGGCTACACCTTC. This gives the protein CASSLAATGYGYTF.

This clonotype was seen a few times. The chain recombines TRBV7-9 with TRBJ1-1, with 9 bases matching TRBD1. Germline values: CDR1 SEHNR, CDR2 FQNEAQ (reference sequence). The junction had 10 bases not matched to a gene; V was cut back by 2 bases and J by 0 bases. This CDR3 spans 18 amino acids. The CDR3 spells CASSLTGGAGFMNTEAFF. The CDR3 nucleotides read TGTGCCAGCAGCTTAACAGGGGGCGCGGGATTCATGAACACTGAAGCTTTCTTT. The complete variable domain, with remaining parts taken from reference TRBV7-9 and TRBJ1-1, reads DTGVSQNPRHKITKRGQNVTFRCDPISEHNRLYWYRQTLGQGPEFLTYFQNEAQLEKSRLLSDRFSAERPKGSFSTLEIQRTEQGDSAMYLCASSLTGGAGFMNTEAFFGQGTRLTVV.

The table lists this clonotype with many counts. The V gene is TRBV7-2, the J gene TRBJ1-1; no clear D gene. The germline V gene has CDR1 SGHTA and CDR2 FQGNSA. This CDR3 comprises 14 residues. V shed 5 bases and J shed 4 bases, with 14 bases lying between them. In DNA, the CDR3 is TGTGCCAGCAGCCCTTTAGGACTGAGCACTGAAGCTTTCTTT. Residues: CASSPLGLSTEAFF.

V usage is TRBV28 and J usage is TRBJ1-5, with TRBD1 as a possible D gene (6 bases). The germline CDR1 and CDR2 sequences are MDHEN and SYDVKM. The germline V and J ends were trimmed by 5 bases and 3 bases, with 14 bases remaining between them. The CDR3 sequence is 15 residues long. The CDR3: CASSGLQGDNQPQHF. CDR3 sequence (DNA): TGTGCCAGCAGTGGGCTACAGGGCGACAATCAGCCCCAGCATTTT. The full variable domain, with the rest looked up from reference TRBV28 and TRBJ1-5, is DVKVTQSSRYLVKRTGEKVFLECVQDMDHENMFWYRQDPGLGLRLIYFSYDVKMKEKGDIPEGYSVSREKKERFSLILESASTNQTSMYLCASSGLQGDNQPQHFGDGTRLSIL.

The chain is built from TRBV10-3 and TRBJ2-2; TRBD2 is a possible D gene (6 bases). CDR3 length equals 16 residues. The V gene's germline CDR1 is ENHRY and CDR2 SYGVKD. Trimming removed 2 bases at V and 1 base at J, with 11 bases between. DNA of the CDR3: TGTGCCATCAGTGAGGAGGGAGGTGTGAACACCGGGGAGCTGTTTTTT. It specifies CAISEEGGVNTGELFF.

In this sample, this clonotype turned up a few times. V is TRBV12-3 or TRBV12-4 and J is TRBJ2-1, with TRBD2 identical over 9 bases. The CDR3 extends over 15 amino acids. The junction had 6 bases not matched to a gene; V was cut back by 2 bases and J by 7 bases. This CDR3 is CASSLMRGGPNEQFF. As DNA, the CDR3 is TGTGCCAGCAGTTTAATGCGGGGGGGCCCTAATGAGCAGTTCTTC.

This chain links TRBV11-2 with TRBJ2-7; possible D gene TRBD2, 6 bases. CDR3 length: 15 residues. V was shortened by 5 bases and J by 0 bases, with 14 bases between the two germline ends. CDR1 and CDR2 from the germline V gene are SGHAT and FQNNGV. CDR3 sequence: CASSPAGTASYEQYF. The DNA of the CDR3 is TGTGCCAGCAGCCCCGCCGGGACTGCCTCCTACGAGCAGTACTTC.

CDR3 bases: TGTGCCAGCTTCCGGACTAGCCCCGGGGAGCAGTACTTC. Translation: CASFRTSPGEQYF. The chain employs TRBV18 and TRBJ2-7, with 8 bases lining up with TRBD2. The CDR3 totals 13 residues. V dropped 7 bases and J dropped 7; count of bases not matched to a gene: 9. Germline V gene data show CDR1 as KGHSH and CDR2 as LQKENI.

The rearrangement links TRBV7-2 to TRBJ2-7; TRBD2 matches 7 bases. Germline loops: CDR1 SGHTA, CDR2 FQGNSA. The trim removed 5 bases at V and 4 bases at J, leaving 11 bases unmatched. CDR3 size: 15 residues. The CDR3 region has the DNA TGTGCCAGCAGCCCCACCGGCGGGACTATGTACGAGCAGTACTTC. As protein: CASSPTGGTMYEQYF.

The chain carries TRBV19 and TRBJ2-3; no clear D gene. Looked up from germline, CDR1 is LNHDA and CDR2 is SQIVND (reference sequence). The CDR3 consists of 14 residues. The V end lost 8 bases, the J end lost 1 base, and 13 bases lay between the germline ends. The CDR3 sequence: CASSWGPRTDTQYF. The CDR3 bases are TGTGCCAGTTCTTGGGGTCCCCGCACAGATACGCAGTATTTT. The full variable domain, completed using reference TRBV19 and TRBJ2-3, is DGGITQSPKYLFRKEGQNVTLSCEQNLNHDAMYWYRQDPGQGLRLIYYSQIVNDFQKGDIAEGYSVSREKKESFPLTVTSAQKNPTAFYLCASSWGPRTDTQYFGPGTRLTVL.

This chain uses TRBV4-1 with TRBJ1-1, with a tentative D call TRBD1 (6 bases). Germline V gene sequence: CDR1 MGHRA, CDR2 YSYEKL. With 0 bases removed from V and 5 bases from J, the gap between germline ends came to 13 bases. CDR3 length: 15 residues. The CDR3 bases are TGCGCCAGCAGCCAAGATAGGAAAGGGGGGACTGAAGCTTTCTTT. Translation gives CASSQDRKGGTEAFF.

The rearrangement joins TRBV7-8 to TRBJ2-7, with D perhaps being TRBD1 or TRBD2 (6 bases each). The CDR3 has 14 amino acids. CDR1 is SGHVS, CDR2 FQNEAQ, per germline. The V end was cut by 5 bases, the J end by 2 bases, with 13 bases between. In DNA, the CDR3 is TGTGCCAGCAGCCCTCCCGGGGGCCCCTACGAGCAGTACTTC. The encoded protein is CASSPPGGPYEQYF.

The chain carries TRBV12-3 or TRBV12-4 and TRBJ2-5, with D possibly being TRBD2 (5 bases). Trimming took 4 bases from V and 5 from J, leaving 20 bases between them. The CDR3 is 16 amino acids. In nucleotides, the CDR3 is TGTGCCAGCAGTTCACGACGGATAGAGTTAGCGGAGACCCAGTACTTC. Translated: CASSSRRIELAETQYF.

The V gene is TRBV20-1, the J gene TRBJ1-1; D is uncertain. The germline gives CDR1 DFQATT, CDR2 SNEGSKA (reference sequence). The germline V and J ends were trimmed by 3 bases and 1 base, with 9 bases remaining between them. The CDR3 totals 13 residues. CDR3 DNA sequence: TGCAGTGCTAGGGCCACACCGAACACTGAAGCTTTCTTT. It specifies CSARATPNTEAFF.

Remarks on this clonotype: A read error may account for a junction end that differs from germline. This sequence joins TRBV4-1 and TRBJ2-7; TRBD2 matches 7 bases. The CDR3 contains 17 residues. In germline, CDR1 is MGHRA, CDR2 YSYEKL. The CDR3 reads CASSLSGGRAREYEQYF. CDR3 coding DNA: TGTGCCAGCAGCCTCTCTGGGGGGAGGGCCAGGGAGTACGAGCAGTACTTC.